Reported below is one TCR beta chain. Its antigen is currently unknown. The data belong to a study of post-analysis software for immune sequencing data. Every TCR beta cDNA library bore unique molecular identifiers. TCRdb analysed the PCR reads with MiXCR anew, one entry per CDR3 protein. The sample contains about 200,000 distinct CDR3 sequences, 25% to 35% of which appear only once. With 8 bases removed from V and 0 bases from J, the gap between germline ends came to 10 bases. This CDR3 region has 14 residues. Broader study findings: Patients carried five TRBV segments more frequently than controls did, and TRBV5-6, TRBV5-1 and TRBV20-1 were among them. Samples from one preparation batch, clustered by F measure, grouped strongly together. Compared with controls, patients showed significantly lower normalized Chao1 diversity.

The rearrangement joins TRBV12-3 or TRBV12-4 to TRBJ2-2; D is perhaps TRBD2 (5 bases). Sequences were obtained from blood. The receptor's source is a girl between 2 and 17 years old with multiple sclerosis. CDR3 region: CASFPRANTGELFF. The CDR3 coding sequence is TGTGCCAGCTTTCCGAGGGCGAACACCGGGGAGCTGTTTTTT.